This T cell receptor (beta chain) appears in the sequencing data of a study of memory CD4+ T cells and cytomegalovirus serostatus. The CDR3 runs to 14 residues. The germline gives CDR1 SGHNT, CDR2 YYREEE (reference sequence). V was clipped by 0 bases and J by 4 bases, with 10 bases between them. Using immunoSEQ multiplex PCR, the repertoire was profiled, and TCRdb retains in-frame clones only, with some absent. The repertoire holds fewer than 35,000 clones, roughly 76% seen once, with roughly 1.1% in the top ten. The sort gate was single viable CD3+CD4+CD8-CD45RO+ cells for memory CD4+ T cells. The sequenced sample consisted of memory CD4+ T cells from blood. V usage is TRBV5-4 and J usage is TRBJ2-5, with a tentative D call TRBD1 (6 bases). The TCR was taken from an adult in good health and CMV-seronegative. DNA for the CDR3: TGTGCCAGCAGCTTGGGGGGGCGTTCAGAGACCCAGTACTTC. This codes for CASSLGGRSETQYF.